The 30 T cell receptor beta chains in this list originate from one sample, sequenced in a study of cytomegalovirus exposure and HLA in healthy donors. PCR primers comprised 60 Vbeta and 13 Jbeta primers. The method was immunoSEQ multiplex PCR; TCRdb's version includes in-frame clones alone and lacks a portion of them. The sample shows around 76,000 clones, and roughly 1.5% sits with its ten largest clones. The sample comprised PBMCs. The receptors were sampled from a woman in her sixties or seventies in good health and CMV-seronegative.

This chain connects TRBV2 to TRBJ1-1; D might be TRBD1 (6 bases). Trimming stripped 4 bases from V and 1 base from J, with 10 bases between. The CDR3 consists of 14 residues. Germline V gene sequence: CDR1 SNHLY, CDR2 FYNNEI. This CDR3 is CASSVGQRNTEAFF. CDR3 nucleotides: TGTGCCAGCAGTGTAGGACAGCGGAACACTGAAGCTTTCTTT.

This chain links TRBV6-5 with TRBJ2-1, with 9 bases matching TRBD1. The V and J ends lost 5 bases and 8 bases, in that order; junction bases with no gene match: 7. The germline gives CDR1 MNHEY, CDR2 SVGAGI. There are 14 residues in the CDR3. CDR3 region: CASSRGQGKDEQFF. For the CDR3, the DNA is TGTGCCAGCAGTAGGGGACAGGGTAAGGATGAGCAGTTCTTC.

This chain connects TRBV27 to TRBJ2-5; a weak D match, TRBD2 (5 bases). The DNA end lines up better with TRBJ2-7; the J call may be wrong. The CDR3 covers 15 residues. CDR1 MNHEY and CDR2 SMNVEV come from the germline V gene (reference sequence). CDR3 amino acids: CASSPLVGEVYEQYF. CDR3 DNA: TGTGCCAGCAGTCCCCTAGTGGGAGAGGTTTACGAGCAGTACTTC.

V gene TRBV6-6 combines with J gene TRBJ2-5; D perhaps matches TRBD2 (6 bases). Trimming pared 5 bases from V and 5 bases from J, leaving 12 bases between. The CDR3 has 13 amino acids. Germline V gene lookup returns CDR1 MNHNY and CDR2 SVGAGI (reference sequence). CDR3 loop: CASSATRGETQYF. The CDR3 region has the DNA TGTGCCAGCAGTGCGACTAGGGGTGAGACCCAGTACTTC.

The J gene is TRBJ2-7, the V gene TRBV6-5; maybe TRBD2 (5 bases). The CDR3 is made up of 16 amino acids. Germline V lookup: CDR1 MNHEY, CDR2 SVGAGI. V was clipped by 0 bases and J by 0 bases, with 12 bases between them. The chain's CDR3 is CASSYSPSSSSYEQYF. The CDR3 DNA sequence: TGTGCCAGCAGTTACTCGCCTAGCTCGAGCTCCTACGAGCAGTACTTC.

Here the CDR3 reads CASSYGEGEAFF. In DNA, the CDR3 is TGTGCCAGCAGTTACGGTGAGGGTGAAGCTTTCTTT. The chain uses TRBV6-5 and TRBJ1-1; D gene ambiguous. V was shortened by 2 bases and J by 7 bases, with 8 bases between the two germline ends. The CDR3 consists of 12 residues. Per the germline V gene, CDR1 is MNHEY and CDR2 is SVGAGI.

The V call is TRBV7-2, the J call TRBJ2-5; 9 bases line up with TRBD1. This CDR3 is built from 16 residues. V trimming: 6 bases; J trimming: 1 base; junction bases outside the gene matches: 9. The germline CDR1 and CDR2 sequences are SGHTA and FQGNSA. CDR3 DNA sequence: TGTGCCAGCAGTCCCGACAGGGGGAAATCCCAAGAGACCCAGTACTTC. This gives the protein CASSPDRGKSQETQYF.

The chain is built from TRBV28 and TRBJ2-7; TRBD2 might be the D (5 bases). CDR1 and CDR2 (germline): MDHEN, SYDVKM. The CDR3 is 14 amino acids. V was trimmed by 4 bases and J by 3 bases, leaving 13 bases between them. The CDR3 loop is CASSSYARVYEQYF. The DNA for the CDR3 is TGTGCCAGCAGTTCTTACGCGAGGGTCTACGAGCAGTACTTC.

The chain couples TRBV5-1 to TRBJ2-3, with 9 nucleotides matching TRBD2. This CDR3 has 14 residues. Germline loops: CDR1 SGHRS, CDR2 YFSETQ. V shed 8 bases and J 1 base; nucleotides not matched to a gene: 5. The CDR3 reads CASGRGGRTDTQYF. The CDR3 region has the DNA TGCGCCAGTGGGCGGGGGGGACGCACAGATACGCAGTATTTT.

V usage is TRBV7-2 and J usage is TRBJ1-2; the D gene is possibly TRBD1 (5 bases). Per germline, CDR1 SGHTA and CDR2 FQGNSA. This CDR3 has 14 residues. V dropped 3 bases and J dropped 1 base, with 9 bases sitting between them. The CDR3 spells CASSFAGGNYGYTF. CDR3 nucleotide sequence: TGTGCCAGCAGCTTCGCCGGGGGTAACTATGGCTACACCTTC.

The chain is built from TRBV11-2 and TRBJ2-7; 7 bases are a match to TRBD2. Germline V gene sequence: CDR1 SGHAT, CDR2 FQNNGV. The CDR3 loop spans 16 amino acids. J was trimmed by 0 bases and V by 5 bases; bases with no gene match: 10. DNA of the CDR3: TGTGCCAGCAGCGCCCTCGGGAGGAGGGGCTCCTACGAGCAGTACTTC. Translated: CASSALGRRGSYEQYF. Looking up the rest from reference TRBV11-2 and TRBJ2-7 gives the full variable domain: EAGVAQSPRYKIIEKRQSVAFWCNPISGHATLYWYQQILGQGPKLLIQFQNNGVVDDSQLPKDRFSAERLKGVDSTLKIQPAKLEDSAVYLCASSALGRRGSYEQYFGPGTRLTVT.

V usage is TRBV19 and J usage is TRBJ1-5; D is ambiguous. Germline V lookup: CDR1 LNHDA, CDR2 SQIVND (reference sequence). This CDR3 has 14 amino acids. V was shortened by 3 bases and J by 6 bases, with 12 bases between the two germline ends. Written as DNA, the CDR3 is TGTGCCAGTAGTATCGACTTTAGAGCTCAGCCCCAGCATTTT. This encodes CASSIDFRAQPQHF.

The V and J genes are TRBV7-9 and TRBJ2-1, with a tentative D call TRBD2 (5 bases). V dropped 1 base and J dropped 1 base, with 8 bases sitting between them. The CDR3 runs to 15 residues. Germline CDR1 is SEHNR and CDR2 is FQNEAQ (reference sequence). The CDR3, as DNA: TGTGCCAGCAGCTTAGGCGGCGGGTCCTACAATGAGCAGTTCTTC. Amino acids: CASSLGGGSYNEQFF.

This rearrangement joins TRBV10-2 to TRBJ2-5; a weak D match, TRBD2 (6 bases). CDR1 WSHSY and CDR2 SAAADI come from the germline V gene. V was shortened by 6 bases and J by 2 bases, with 16 bases between the two germline ends. This CDR3 is built from 15 residues. CDR3 sequence (DNA): TGCGCCAGCAGCACTCAGGGAGGTCCTCAAGAGACCCAGTACTTC. Translating gives CASSTQGGPQETQYF.

The rearrangement joins TRBV5-5 to TRBJ2-7; D may be TRBD1 (6 bases). The CDR3 runs to 15 residues. Germline V gives CDR1 SGHKS, CDR2 YYEKEE (reference sequence). V dropped 0 bases and J dropped 4 bases, with 14 bases sitting between them. The CDR3 nucleotides are TGTGCCAGCAGCTTGGAAACAGGGCGGTTTTACGAGCAGTACTTC. As protein: CASSLETGRFYEQYF.

This chain joins TRBV6-1 and TRBJ2-1; D call uncertain. Germline CDR1 reads MNHNS; CDR2 reads SASEGT. V was shortened by 5 bases and J by 6 bases, with 11 bases between the two germline ends. This CDR3 contains 13 residues. The CDR3 here is CASSPRVSNEQFF. The CDR3 DNA follows: TGTGCCAGCAGTCCCCGAGTTTCCAATGAGCAGTTCTTC.

V usage is TRBV14 and J usage is TRBJ2-7; perhaps TRBD2 as D (5 bases). CDR3 length: 11 residues. V lost 1 base, J lost 7 bases, and 5 bases lay in between. Germline-derived CDR1 and CDR2 are SGHDN and FVKESK. The CDR3 loop reads CASSQGGEQYF. For the CDR3, the DNA is TGTGCCAGCAGCCAAGGAGGGGAGCAGTACTTC.

The J gene is TRBJ2-1, the V gene TRBV2, with a weak D call TRBD2 (6 bases). Germline CDR1 and CDR2: SNHLY and FYNNEI. V was shortened by 7 bases and J by 8 bases, with 18 bases between the two germline ends. The CDR3 length is 14 residues. CDR3 bases: TGTGCCAGCATTCCCCTAGCGCAATTCGATGAGCAGTTCTTC. Protein sequence: CASIPLAQFDEQFF. Supplemented by reference TRBV2 and TRBJ2-1, the full variable domain reads EPEVTQTPSHQVTQMGQEVILRCVPISNHLYFYWYRQILGQKVEFLVSFYNNEISEKSEIFDDQFSVERPDGSNFTLKIRSTKLEDSAMYFCASIPLAQFDEQFFGPGTRLTVL.

The V gene is TRBV11-3, the J gene TRBJ2-1, with 13 bases lining up with TRBD2. J was trimmed by 6 bases and V by 5 bases; bases with no gene match: 10. CDR3 length: 17 residues. From germline, CDR1 is SGHNT and CDR2 YENEEA. The CDR3 here is CASSAPTSGRMSNEQFF. As DNA, the CDR3 is TGTGCCAGCAGCGCCCCGACTAGCGGGAGGATGTCCAATGAGCAGTTCTTC. Supplemented by reference TRBV11-3 and TRBJ2-1, the full variable domain reads EAGVVQSPRYKIIEKKQPVAFWCNPISGHNTLYWYLQNLGQGPELLIRYENEEAVDDSQLPKDRFSAERLKGVDSTLKIQPAELGDSAVYLCASSAPTSGRMSNEQFFGPGTRLTVL.

V gene TRBV28 combines with J gene TRBJ2-7; the D gene is possibly TRBD1 (6 bases). V lost 4 bases and J 3 bases, leaving 16 bases between the germline ends. Germline CDR1 MDHEN, CDR2 SYDVKM. The CDR3 has 15 amino acids. CDR3 coding DNA: TGTGCCAGCAGTTCGCACAGGGTAGTGGGCTACGAGCAGTACTTC. As protein: CASSSHRVVGYEQYF.

The CDR3 region is CAIGSGRAAGELFF. The CDR3 region has the DNA TGTGCCATCGGGAGCGGGAGGGCCGCCGGGGAGCTGTTTTTT. V gene TRBV19 combines with J gene TRBJ2-2; TRBD2 agrees at 10 bases. J gave up 6 bases and V 10 bases, and 8 bases lay outside the gene matches. CDR3 length equals 14 residues. CDR1 LNHDA and CDR2 SQIVND come from the germline V gene (reference sequence).

The V and J genes are TRBV27 and TRBJ2-5; D might be TRBD1 (5 bases). Germline CDR1 is MNHEY and CDR2 is SMNVEV (reference sequence). V was shortened by 2 bases and J by 4 bases, with 14 bases between the two germline ends. This CDR3 has 15 residues. The CDR3 nucleotides read TGTGCCAGCAGTTTAAGGCAGGGAATAGGAGAGACCCAGTACTTC. Protein sequence: CASSLRQGIGETQYF.

The CDR3 region has the DNA TGTGCCAGCAGCTTAGGGCTAGCGGGAGGAAAGGTCAATGAGCAGTTCTTC. Residues: CASSLGLAGGKVNEQFF. This rearrangement joins TRBV7-3 to TRBJ2-1; 11 positions agree with TRBD2. The germline V gene has CDR1 SGHTA and CDR2 FQGTGA. The CDR3 runs to 17 residues. V trimming: 2 bases; J trimming: 6 bases; junction bases outside the gene matches: 9.

The chain uses TRBV29-1 and TRBJ2-3; a weak D match, TRBD1 (7 bases). The CDR3 runs 16 residues. Per germline, CDR1 SQVTM and CDR2 ANQGSEA. Trimming shortened V by 6 bases and J by 2 bases, and 21 bases separated the two germline ends. As DNA, the CDR3 is TGCAGCGTGGGCGCACAGGGGAGGATAACCACAGATACGCAGTATTTT. This gives the protein CSVGAQGRITTDTQYF.

The chain recombines TRBV10-3 with TRBJ2-3, with 7 positions matching TRBD2. The CDR3 sequence is 14 residues long. The J segment lost 4 bases and the V segment lost 0 bases, leaving 1 base of the junction unmatched. Germline V gives CDR1 ENHRY, CDR2 SYGVKD. CDR3: CAISESGGPDTQYF. DNA of the CDR3: TGTGCCATCAGTGAGTCGGGAGGGCCAGATACGCAGTATTTT.

This chain uses TRBV7-9 with TRBJ2-1; D is undetermined. The ends were cut back, 0 bases at V and 5 bases at J, with 8 bases in the middle. CDR3 length: 14 amino acids. CDR1 and CDR2 (germline): SEHNR, FQNEAQ (reference sequence). CDR3 bases: TGTGCCAGCAGCTTAGCGGGCCAGCACAATGAGCAGTTCTTC. As protein: CASSLAGQHNEQFF.

The CDR3, as DNA: TGTGCCAGCAGTTTACCTGCGGGGGTACGGACCCAGTACTTC. It is translated as CASSLPAGVRTQYF. The chain links TRBV28 to TRBJ2-5; 7 nucleotides align to TRBD2. There are 14 residues in the CDR3. After removal of 2 bases from V and 7 bases from J, the junction contained 7 bases not matched to a gene. Germline V gene data show CDR1 as MDHEN and CDR2 as SYDVKM.

As to this clone: One junction end does not reproduce the germline sequence, and a read error may be involved. The chain carries TRBV7-7 and TRBJ1-1; no reliable D call. Germline V CDR1 and CDR2: SSHAT, FNYEAQ (reference sequence). This CDR3 has 12 amino acids. CDR3 nucleotides: TGTGCTAGCAGCCGGGTACACACTGAAGCTTTCTTT. Its protein product is CASSRVHTEAFF.

This rearrangement joins TRBV2 to TRBJ1-5, with TRBD1 as a possible D gene (5 bases). Germline V gives CDR1 SNHLY, CDR2 FYNNEI. The CDR3 is 16 residues long. Trimming took off 5 bases at V and 6 bases at J, with 20 bases between the two ends. The CDR3 DNA follows: TGTGCCAGCAGTCAGGGACTCGGGGGTGACGGTCAGCCCCAGCATTTT. Translation: CASSQGLGGDGQPQHF.

J is TRBJ2-1 and V is TRBV5-4; tentative D call: TRBD1 (8 bases). Trimming cost V 0 bases and J 10 bases, with 14 bases left between them. From germline, CDR1 is SGHNT and CDR2 YYREEE (reference sequence). The length of the CDR3 is 14 residues. CDR3 coding DNA: TGTGCCAGCAGCTTGGGCGGACAGGGAGGGGAGCAGTTCTTC. Amino acids: CASSLGGQGGEQFF.